The source of this T cell receptor beta chain is a study of cytomegalovirus exposure and HLA in healthy donors. Overall study context: Unique TCRs numbering roughly 85 million, obtained from HLA-typed donors, made up an early data release. Study outcomes and limitations: Within the data, a cluster of highly shared sequence variants was likely a sequencing artifact. Association of 16,951 TCR beta sequences with HLA alleles was found at 0.05 false discovery rate in a later analysis.

Comment on this clone: Its antigen is not identified.

PCR used 60 Vbeta primers and 13 Jbeta primers. Per the authors' pipeline: In a later analysis, around 11 million of about 80 million unique beta chains occurred in at least two donors. Libraries were prepared by immunoSEQ multiplex PCR; TCRdb keeps only in-frame clonotypes and omits some of them. The DNA gave D and trimming, while V, J and clone size come from that table. The sample comprises approximately 130,000 clones, just over 70% of which are singletons, and more than 2.5% rests with the top ten. This receptor was taken from a woman aged 55-70 years in good health and CMV-seropositive. The specimen sequenced was PBMCs.

This CDR3 reads CASSVIWSNYGYTF. CDR3 DNA: TGTGCCAGCAGCGTCATATGGAGTAACTATGGCTACACCTTC. The genes are TRBV7-2 and TRBJ1-2; D not certain. The germline V gene has CDR1 SGHTA and CDR2 FQGNSA. This CDR3 has 14 residues. V was cut by 5 bases and J by 1 base, with 11 bases left in between.